Listed below are T cell receptor beta chains from one sample, sequenced in a study of blood T cells in healthy people across ages. Each CDR3 protein gets one entry after TCRdb re-called the 5' RACE reads with MiXCR. The sample includes some 860,000 distinct CDR3 sequences, 56% of them seen just once. The sample comprised blood. The source is a man between 40 and 49 years old in good health. Both conserved end residues are part of each CDR3. The D gene is left open where the match is weak. Expanded clones get a size class; other rows say once, few or many, or leave the size out.

J gene: TRBJ2-3
clone size: many
D gene: TRBD2
V gene: TRBV5-1
CDR3 DNA: TGCGCCAGCAGCTTGGCCGCGGCGGGGGGGCGAACAGATACGCAGTATTTT
CDR3 protein: CASSLAAAGGRTDTQYF

J gene: TRBJ2-1
clone size: few
D gene: TRBD1
V gene: TRBV7-9
CDR3 DNA: TGTGCCAGCAGCCCGACTGGATCAGGGGGACACAATGAGCAGTTCTTC
CDR3 protein: CASSPTGSGGHNEQFF

J gene: TRBJ2-7
clone size: -
D gene: TRBD1
V gene: TRBV25-1
CDR3 DNA: TGTGCCAGCAGTGCCAGTCACGGGACAGGCTTGGGGGATTACTACGAGCAGTACTTC
CDR3 protein: CASSASHGTGLGDYYEQYF

J gene: TRBJ2-7
clone size: few
D gene: -
V gene: TRBV24-1
CDR3 DNA: TGTGCCACCAGTGCCCCAGGGACCTACGAGCAGTACTTC
CDR3 protein: CATSAPGTYEQYF

J gene: TRBJ2-7
clone size: -
D gene: -
V gene: TRBV5-1
CDR3 DNA: TGCGCCAGCAGCTTGTCGGGTAACTACGAGCAGTACTTC
CDR3 protein: CASSLSGNYEQYF

J gene: TRBJ2-1
clone size: -
D gene: -
V gene: TRBV6-4
CDR3 DNA: TGTGCCAGCAGTAGGGAGGTTTTATCCTACAATGAGCAGTTCTTC
CDR3 protein: CASSREVLSYNEQFF

J gene: TRBJ2-6
clone size: -
D gene: -
V gene: TRBV5-5
CDR3 DNA: TGTGCCAGCAGCTTGGCAGGAGGTGGGGCCAACGTCCTGACTTTC
CDR3 protein: CASSLAGGGANVLTF

J gene: TRBJ1-2
clone size: -
D gene: TRBD1
V gene: TRBV12-3/TRBV12-4
CDR3 DNA: TGTGCCAGCAGAACCGGGACAGGAGCCTATGGCTACACCTTC
CDR3 protein: CASRTGTGAYGYTF

J gene: TRBJ2-5
clone size: few
D gene: -
V gene: TRBV29-1
CDR3 DNA: TGCAGCGTTGGTCACGAGACCCAGTACTTC
CDR3 protein: CSVGHETQYF

J gene: TRBJ2-7
clone size: -
D gene: -
V gene: TRBV12-3/TRBV12-4
CDR3 DNA: TGTGCCAGCAGTGTCAGAGCAGGGGAGCAGTACTTC
CDR3 protein: CASSVRAGEQYF

J gene: TRBJ2-3
clone size: -
D gene: TRBD2
V gene: TRBV28
CDR3 DNA: TGTGCCAGCAGTCCATCGGGGAGGGTCAGCACAGATACGCAGTATTTT
CDR3 protein: CASSPSGRVSTDTQYF

J gene: TRBJ2-2
clone size: -
D gene: TRBD2
V gene: TRBV5-1
CDR3 DNA: TGCGCCAGCAGCTCGACGGTTAGCGGGGGGGACACCGGGGAGCTGTTTTTT
CDR3 protein: CASSSTVSGGDTGELFF

J gene: TRBJ2-5
clone size: -
D gene: TRBD2
V gene: TRBV20-1
CDR3 DNA: TGCAGTGCTGGACCGGCTAGCGGCGTCCAAGAGACCCAGTACTTC
CDR3 protein: CSAGPASGVQETQYF

J gene: TRBJ1-6
clone size: -
D gene: TRBD1
V gene: TRBV10-3
CDR3 DNA: TGTGCCATCAGTGAGTCGACAGGGACCTCACCCCTCCACTTT
CDR3 protein: CAISESTGTSPLHF

J gene: TRBJ2-1
clone size: -
D gene: TRBD1
V gene: TRBV7-3
CDR3 DNA: TGTGCCAGCAGCAGACAGGGCCGCAATGAGCAGTTCTTC
CDR3 protein: CASSRQGRNEQFF

J gene: TRBJ2-5
clone size: -
D gene: -
V gene: TRBV7-9
CDR3 DNA: TGTGCCAGCAGGATACACAGGAATAGGGAGCAGTACTTC
CDR3 protein: CASRIHRNREQYF

J gene: TRBJ1-1
clone size: few
D gene: -
V gene: TRBV29-1
CDR3 DNA: TGCAGCGCCAGACAAATTAGGACAGTGATGAACACTGAAGCTTTCTTT
CDR3 protein: CSARQIRTVMNTEAFF

J gene: TRBJ2-7
clone size: few
D gene: -
V gene: TRBV7-2
CDR3 DNA: TGTGCCAGCAGCTTAGATGGTTTTGGGGCCAATTCCTACGAGCAGTACTTC
CDR3 protein: CASSLDGFGANSYEQYF

J gene: TRBJ2-3
clone size: -
D gene: TRBD1
V gene: TRBV20-1
CDR3 DNA: TGCAGTGCTAATTCCGGACAGGGGCACACAGATACGCAGTATTTT
CDR3 protein: CSANSGQGHTDTQYF

J gene: TRBJ2-3
clone size: -
D gene: -
V gene: TRBV28
CDR3 DNA: TGTGCCAGCATGCTGGGGACAGATACGCAGTATTTT
CDR3 protein: CASMLGTDTQYF

J gene: TRBJ2-2
clone size: once
D gene: TRBD1
V gene: TRBV11-2
CDR3 DNA: TGTGCCAGCAGCTCGACAGGGGGCCACGGGGAGCTGTTTTTT
CDR3 protein: CASSSTGGHGELFF

J gene: TRBJ2-3
clone size: -
D gene: -
V gene: TRBV5-1
CDR3 DNA: TGCGCCAGCAGACTAGAAGATACGCAGTATTTT
CDR3 protein: CASRLEDTQYF

J gene: TRBJ2-7
clone size: -
D gene: -
V gene: TRBV12-5
CDR3 DNA: TGTGCTACCAGAGTAGACTCTCCCTCAGCACAGCAGTACTTC
CDR3 protein: CATRVDSPSAQQYF

J gene: TRBJ1-5
clone size: -
D gene: -
V gene: TRBV7-9
CDR3 DNA: TGTGCCAGCAGCTACGGACGGACAGATCAGCCCCAGCATTTT
CDR3 protein: CASSYGRTDQPQHF

J gene: TRBJ2-7
clone size: -
D gene: TRBD1
V gene: TRBV2
CDR3 DNA: TGTGCCAGCAGGGGACAGGGCCCATCCTACGAGCAGTACTTC
CDR3 protein: CASRGQGPSYEQYF

J gene: TRBJ1-2
clone size: few
D gene: TRBD1
V gene: TRBV5-1
CDR3 DNA: TGCGCCAGCAGCTTGGGACAGGGTGTTCCCTATGGCTACACCTTC
CDR3 protein: CASSLGQGVPYGYTF

J gene: TRBJ2-5
clone size: -
D gene: TRBD2
V gene: TRBV20-1
CDR3 DNA: TGCAGTGCTGTGCTAGCGGGGGGTCAACGCCAAGAGACCCAGTACTTC
CDR3 protein: CSAVLAGGQRQETQYF

J gene: TRBJ2-1
clone size: -
D gene: -
V gene: TRBV12-5
CDR3 DNA: TGTGCTAGTGCTTCCCAGGAGTTCCTAAATGAGCAGTTCTTC
CDR3 protein: CASASQEFLNEQFF

J gene: TRBJ1-6
clone size: -
D gene: -
V gene: TRBV27
CDR3 DNA: TGTGCCAGCAGTTTGCCCAATTCACCCCTCCACTTT
CDR3 protein: CASSLPNSPLHF

J gene: TRBJ2-1
clone size: -
D gene: TRBD2
V gene: TRBV2
CDR3 DNA: TGTGCCAGCTGTAGGACTAGCGGGGGGGCCGACAATGAGCAGTTCTTC
CDR3 protein: CASCRTSGGADNEQFF

J gene: TRBJ2-5
clone size: -
D gene: -
V gene: TRBV20-1
CDR3 DNA: TGCAGTGCTACGATAGAAGAGACCCAGTACTTC
CDR3 protein: CSATIEETQYF

J gene: TRBJ1-5
clone size: -
D gene: -
V gene: TRBV9
CDR3 DNA: TGTGCCAGCAGCGTAGGCAGACAGGATAGCAATCAGCCCCAGCATTTT
CDR3 protein: CASSVGRQDSNQPQHF

J gene: TRBJ1-2
clone size: -
D gene: -
V gene: TRBV4-1
CDR3 DNA: TGCGCCAGCAGCCCCGGGACTATCTATGGCTACACCTTC
CDR3 protein: CASSPGTIYGYTF

J gene: TRBJ2-3
clone size: -
D gene: -
V gene: TRBV29-1
CDR3 DNA: TGCAGCGTTGACCTCGGGCCAGGCACAGATACGCAGTATTTT
CDR3 protein: CSVDLGPGTDTQYF

J gene: TRBJ1-2
clone size: -
D gene: -
V gene: TRBV25-1
CDR3 DNA: TGTGCCAGCAGTGAACCCGCAATGACACATGCTAACTATGGCTACACCTTC
CDR3 protein: CASSEPAMTHANYGYTF

J gene: TRBJ2-5
clone size: few
D gene: TRBD1
V gene: TRBV5-1
CDR3 DNA: TGCGCCAGCAGTCCAGGACAGGGGGCCAGAGAGACCCAGTACTTC
CDR3 protein: CASSPGQGARETQYF

J gene: TRBJ2-7
clone size: few
D gene: -
V gene: TRBV7-2
CDR3 DNA: TGTGCCAGCAGCTTATTGCGGAACTACGAGCAGTACTTC
CDR3 protein: CASSLLRNYEQYF

J gene: TRBJ2-3
clone size: -
D gene: -
V gene: TRBV20-1
CDR3 DNA: TGCAGTGCTAGTGCGGTATCCGGCCTGGGAGATACGCAGTATTTT
CDR3 protein: CSASAVSGLGDTQYF

J gene: TRBJ2-4
clone size: -
D gene: -
V gene: TRBV3-1
CDR3 DNA: TGTGCCAGCAGCCATCGGCCCGCGGGAACCAAAAACATTCAGTACTTC
CDR3 protein: CASSHRPAGTKNIQYF

J gene: TRBJ2-6
clone size: few
D gene: -
V gene: TRBV5-1
CDR3 DNA: TGCGCCAGCAGCTGGGGGGACAGCTCTGGGGCCAACGTCCTGACTTTC
CDR3 protein: CASSWGDSSGANVLTF

J gene: TRBJ2-7
clone size: -
D gene: TRBD1
V gene: TRBV10-3
CDR3 DNA: TGTGCCATCACTCCGGGACAGGGCACCTACGAGCAGTACTTC
CDR3 protein: CAITPGQGTYEQYF

J gene: TRBJ2-1
clone size: few
D gene: -
V gene: TRBV12-3/TRBV12-4
CDR3 DNA: TGTGCCAGCAGTTTGATCCTAGAGGTCCACAATGAGCAGTTCTTC
CDR3 protein: CASSLILEVHNEQFF

J gene: TRBJ2-7
clone size: -
D gene: TRBD2
V gene: TRBV4-2
CDR3 DNA: TGTGCCAGCAGCCAAAGTAGCGGGAGGGCCTACGAGCAGTACTTC
CDR3 protein: CASSQSSGRAYEQYF